One sample yielded the 30 T cell receptor beta chains listed below, sequenced in a study of sequential checkpoint blockade in melanoma. The sample's treatment: randomized to nivolumab then ipilimumab (arm A) or the reverse (arm B). Data came from immunoSEQ multiplex PCR; TCRdb stores just in-frame clones and leaves some out. Here the sample spans about 32,000 clones, approximately 81% being singletons. Source: CD8+ T cells sorted from blood (inferred from file names), taken from a patient given nivolumab and ipilimumab in sequence. These receptors all come from a human donor with melanoma.

The V gene is TRBV27, the J gene TRBJ2-3; 11 bases match TRBD2. CDR3 size: 15 residues. Unmatched junction bases numbered 5, after V lost 7 bases and J lost 2 bases. Per germline, CDR1 MNHEY and CDR2 SMNVEV (reference sequence). For the CDR3, the DNA is TGTGCCAGCACCTTTAGCGGGGGGGCCACAGATACGCAGTATTTT. Protein: CASTFSGGATDTQYF.

This chain joins TRBV5-6 and TRBJ2-1; 9 bases match TRBD2. CDR1 is SGHDT and CDR2 is YYEEEE in the germline V gene. The CDR3 is 17 amino acids. The V segment lost 4 bases and the J segment 3 bases; nucleotides outside the gene matches: 11. The CDR3 region has the DNA TGTGCCAGCAGCATCGTCCGCGGGGGGGCTCGCTACAATGAGCAGTTCTTC. It codes for CASSIVRGGARYNEQFF.

The gene calls are TRBV4-1 and TRBJ2-5; 7 nucleotides line up with TRBD1. The DNA matches TRBJ2-7 better at its end, which makes the J call doubtful. Germline loops: CDR1 MGHRA, CDR2 YSYEKL. The CDR3 length is 13 residues. CDR3 loop: CASSLRDSYEQYF. The CDR3 region has the DNA TGCGCCAGCAGCCTAAGGGACAGCTACGAGCAGTACTTC.

The genes are TRBV7-6 and TRBJ2-7; 7 nucleotides agree with TRBD2. The germline gives CDR1 SGHVS, CDR2 FNYEAQ. This CDR3 spans 14 amino acids. CDR3 nucleotide sequence: TGTGCAGGGACGAGGGAAATACGGGAGGACGAGCAGTACTTC. Protein sequence: CAGTREIREDEQYF.

This chain uses TRBV27 with TRBJ2-7; tentative D call: TRBD2 (6 bases). The CDR3 has 14 residues. CDR1 is MNHEY and CDR2 is SMNVEV in the germline V gene (reference sequence). Between the trimmed V and J ends, which lost 6 bases and 3 bases, there was a span of 15 bases. CDR3 sequence (DNA): TGTGCCAGCAGCCTAATAGGAGGGAACTACGAGCAGTACTTC. Its translation is CASSLIGGNYEQYF.

This rearrangement joins TRBV6-4 to TRBJ1-5; D perhaps matches TRBD1 (6 bases). Between the trimmed V and J ends, which lost 4 bases and 5 bases, there was a span of 21 bases. Germline lookup yields CDR1 MRHNA and CDR2 SNTAGT. CDR3 length: 17 amino acids. In DNA, the CDR3 is TGTGCCAGCAGTGGGTTCAGGGGCGCAGGGTTAGATCAGCCCCAGCATTTT. Its protein product is CASSGFRGAGLDQPQHF.

The CDR3 DNA reads TGTGCCACCTCAAACACCGGGGAGCTGTTTTTT. This encodes CATSNTGELFF. The V call is TRBV15, the J call TRBJ2-2, with D unresolved. Trimming shortened V by 8 bases and J by 2 bases, and 3 bases separated the two germline ends. The CDR3 loop spans 11 amino acids. Germline values: CDR1 LNHNV, CDR2 YYDKDF (reference sequence). Full variable domain (rest looked up from reference TRBV15 and TRBJ2-2): DAMVIQNPRYQVTQFGKPVTLSCSQTLNHNVMYWYQQKSSQAPKLLFHYYDKDFNNEADTPDNFQSRRPNTSFCFLDIRSPGLGDTAMYLCATSNTGELFFGEGSRLTVL.

This chain links TRBV5-6 with TRBJ1-1; tentatively, D is TRBD1 (5 bases). V was clipped by 4 bases and J by 3 bases, with 16 bases between them. In germline, CDR1 is SGHDT, CDR2 YYEEEE. This CDR3 comprises 15 residues. The CDR3 bases are TGTGCCAGCAGCCCGCTTTATTTCAGGGACACTGAAGCTTTCTTT. Translation gives CASSPLYFRDTEAFF.

This chain uses TRBV6-5 with TRBJ1-5; D is uncertain. Germline assignment: CDR1 MNHEY and CDR2 SVGAGI. V was cut by 4 bases and J by 5 bases, with 18 bases left in between. The CDR3 loop spans 16 amino acids. CDR3 bases: TGTGCCAGCAGTTCGTTTCTACTACCGGGAGATCAGCCCCAGCATTTT. Translating gives CASSSFLLPGDQPQHF.

This chain uses TRBV14 with TRBJ2-5, with TRBD1 matching over 12 bases. The J call could be wrong; TRBJ2-7 is a better fit for the DNA end. The CDR3 is 16 amino acids. The germline V gene has CDR1 SGHDN and CDR2 FVKESK. The CDR3 loop is CASSHSPGTGGDEQYF. In DNA form, the CDR3 reads TGTGCCAGCAGCCACTCCCCCGGGACAGGGGGCGACGAGCAGTACTTC.

This sequence joins TRBV2 and TRBJ2-1, with TRBD1 matching over 7 bases. Germline assignment: CDR1 SNHLY and CDR2 FYNNEI. Trimming at V came to 0 bases and at J to 4 bases, leaving 6 bases not matched to a gene. The CDR3 extends over 16 amino acids. As DNA, the CDR3 is TGTGCCAGCAGTGAAGCGATCCAGGGGGTTTACAATGAGCAGTTCTTC. It specifies CASSEAIQGVYNEQFF.

Only a few counts were recorded for this clone. The chain joins TRBV27 to TRBJ1-1; no definite D call. This CDR3 has 14 amino acids. The germline CDR1 and CDR2 sequences are MNHEY and SMNVEV (reference sequence). V lost 4 bases and J lost 4, with 13 bases in between. The CDR3 region has the DNA TGTGCCAGCAGTTCTGTGGCGTCGGGCACTGAAGCTTTCTTT. Amino acids: CASSSVASGTEAFF.

The CDR3 region has the DNA TGTGCCAGCAGTTTATTACAGAACTACGAGCAGTACTTC. It yields the protein CASSLLQNYEQYF. J is TRBJ2-7 and V is TRBV27; D unclear. Germline assignment: CDR1 MNHEY and CDR2 SMNVEV (reference sequence). Trimming pared 1 base from V and 3 bases from J, leaving 7 bases between. The CDR3 consists of 13 residues.

The V call is TRBV7-9, the J call TRBJ2-1; 9 bases match TRBD2. The ends lost 5 bases at V and 3 bases at J; junction bases unmatched: 5. Germline CDR1 and CDR2: SEHNR and FQNEAQ (reference sequence). The CDR3 is made up of 15 amino acids. CDR3 nucleotide sequence: TGTGCCAGCAGCGCTCTAGCGGGGCACTACAATGAGCAGTTCTTC. This encodes CASSALAGHYNEQFF.

This clone was picked up a small number of times. The chain recombines TRBV4-2 with TRBJ1-6, with TRBD1 matching 11 bases. Germline loops: CDR1 LGHNA, CDR2 YNFKEQ. The CDR3 spans 15 residues. V trimming: 4 bases; J trimming: 10 bases; junction bases outside the gene matches: 6. The CDR3 nucleotides are TGTGCCAGCAGCCCCGGGACAGGGGGACGATCACCCCTCCACTTT. Translating it yields CASSPGTGGRSPLHF.

CDR3 residues: CATSRGWGGEDQPQHF. CDR3 DNA: TGTGCCACCAGCAGAGGGTGGGGAGGCGAGGATCAGCCCCAGCATTTT. This chain uses TRBV15 with TRBJ1-5; D is unresolved. The CDR3 spans 16 residues. The V gene's germline CDR1 is LNHNV and CDR2 YYDKDF (reference sequence). V gave up 1 base and J gave up 5 bases, with 15 bases separating them.

This clone was seen once. This rearrangement joins TRBV27 to TRBJ1-2, with TRBD1 as a possible D gene (5 bases). Germline lookup yields CDR1 MNHEY and CDR2 SMNVEV (reference sequence). CDR3 size: 15 residues. The V and J ends lost 1 base and 7 bases respectively, with 16 bases between them. CDR3 in amino acids: CASSLLSSGGGGYTF. CDR3 DNA: TGTGCCAGCAGTTTATTGTCCAGTGGGGGAGGTGGCTACACCTTC.

The sample holds a few counts of this clone. The J gene is TRBJ2-2, the V gene TRBV28; 8 nucleotides match TRBD1. The CDR3 has 15 residues. Germline CDR1 MDHEN, CDR2 SYDVKM. V lost 4 bases and J lost 5; bases outside the gene matches: 6. The CDR3, as DNA: TGTGCCAGCAGTTCAGGGGGCCGGGTTACCGGGGAGCTGTTTTTT. Protein product: CASSSGGRVTGELFF.

This rearrangement joins TRBV7-8 to TRBJ2-7, with a weak D call TRBD2 (6 bases). CDR1 is SGHVS, CDR2 FQNEAQ, per germline. This CDR3 has 17 residues. V shed 1 base and J shed 6 bases, with 22 bases lying between them. CDR3 amino acids: CASSLGGSGRSFAEQYF. DNA for the CDR3: TGTGCCAGCAGCTTAGGGGGTTCAGGGAGGTCCTTTGCCGAGCAGTACTTC.

In this sample, this clone turned up a few times. The chain links TRBV5-6 to TRBJ2-4; D is uncertain. V dropped 0 bases and J dropped 1 base, with 11 bases sitting between them. CDR3 length: 16 residues. Per the germline V gene, CDR1 is SGHDT and CDR2 is YYEEEE. This CDR3 is CASSLGPETAKNIQYF. CDR3 bases: TGTGCCAGCAGCTTGGGGCCAGAAACGGCCAAAAACATTCAGTACTTC.

The rearrangement joins TRBV2 to TRBJ2-5; 14 bases line up with TRBD2. Losses at the gene ends were 8 bases for V and 4 bases for J; bases not matched to a gene: 6. This CDR3 has 15 residues. CDR1 and CDR2 (germline): SNHLY, FYNNEI. The CDR3: CASRRLAGGPETQYF. Here the CDR3 DNA reads TGTGCCAGCCGACGACTAGCGGGAGGGCCAGAGACCCAGTACTTC.

The chain joins TRBV5-1 to TRBJ1-2; D remains ambiguous. V gave up 0 bases and J gave up 3 bases, with 12 bases separating them. Germline loops: CDR1 SGHRS, CDR2 YFSETQ. The CDR3 consists of 15 residues. The CDR3 DNA reads TGCGCCAGCAGCTTGGCCCAAGGAGGTTACTATGGCTACACCTTC. This codes for CASSLAQGGYYGYTF.

This chain connects TRBV7-9 to TRBJ2-1, with 10 bases fitting TRBD2. The CDR3 loop spans 15 amino acids. CDR1 is SEHNR, CDR2 FQNEAQ, per germline (reference sequence). V lost 1 base and J lost 8; bases outside the gene matches: 5. The CDR3 DNA sequence: TGTGCCAGCAGCTTAGTCCTAGCGGGAGTGGATGAGCAGTTCTTC. As protein: CASSLVLAGVDEQFF.

The rearrangement uses TRBV7-8 and TRBJ2-1; 11 bases line up with TRBD1. V gave up 5 bases and J gave up 6 bases; unmatched junction bases: 9. Germline CDR1 is SGHVS and CDR2 is FQNEAQ. The CDR3 is 16 amino acids. The CDR3 coding sequence is TGTGCCAGCAGCGCACCTAGGGACAGGGGGGGCAATGAGCAGTTCTTC. Protein sequence: CASSAPRDRGGNEQFF.

V and J are TRBV30 and TRBJ2-7; D uncertain. CDR1 GTSNPN and CDR2 SVGIG come from the germline V gene (reference sequence). The CDR3 has 14 amino acids. Trimming took off 2 bases at V and 3 bases at J, with 14 bases between the two ends. CDR3 sequence reads: CAWSIDTGHYEQYF. CDR3 bases: TGTGCCTGGAGTATAGACACTGGTCACTACGAGCAGTACTTC.

This clone came up a few times. This chain links TRBV14 with TRBJ1-6; no clear D gene. The germline V and J ends were trimmed by 6 bases and 5 bases, with 5 bases remaining between them. Germline V lookup: CDR1 SGHDN, CDR2 FVKESK. This CDR3 comprises 12 residues. As DNA, the CDR3 is TGTGCCAGCAGAGAGAATAATTCACCCCTCCACTTT. Its translation: CASRENNSPLHF.

Here the CDR3 reads CASSILLTDTQYF. The CDR3, as DNA: TGTGCCAGTAGTATTCTACTCACAGATACGCAGTATTTT. This sequence joins TRBV19 and TRBJ2-3; D not resolved. The CDR3 runs 13 residues. Germline V gene lookup returns CDR1 LNHDA and CDR2 SQIVND (reference sequence). V shed 3 bases and J shed 2 bases, with 6 bases lying between them. Full variable domain (rest looked up from reference TRBV19 and TRBJ2-3): DGGITQSPKYLFRKEGQNVTLSCEQNLNHDAMYWYRQDPGQGLRLIYYSQIVNDFQKGDIAEGYSVSREKKESFPLTVTSAQKNPTAFYLCASSILLTDTQYFGPGTRLTVL.

The rearrangement uses TRBV21-1 and TRBJ1-5; TRBD1 was called by the table and not checked on the DNA. TRBV21-1 is deemed a pseudogene. This CDR3 comprises 17 residues. The DNA for the CDR3 is TGTGCCAGCAGCAAAATGAAGTGGCCTTATGATTATCAGCCCCAGCATTTT. Encoded protein: CASSKMKWPYDYQPQHF.

The chain couples TRBV7-2 to TRBJ1-2; tentatively, D is TRBD1 (6 bases). The V end was cut by 1 base, the J end by 1 base, with 7 bases between. This CDR3 has 14 residues. Germline V gene lookup returns CDR1 SGHTA and CDR2 FQGNSA. Written as DNA, the CDR3 is TGTGCCAGCAGCTTAGTAGGGGGTAACTATGGCTACACCTTC. This translates into CASSLVGGNYGYTF.

The chain carries TRBV27 and TRBJ2-7; TRBD2 aligns across 7 bases. The ends lost 4 bases at V and 3 bases at J; junction bases unmatched: 0. This CDR3 region has 12 residues. The germline CDR1 and CDR2 sequences are MNHEY and SMNVEV (reference sequence). The CDR3 bases are TGTGCCAGCAGTTCTAGCGGCTACGAGCAGTACTTC. Its protein is CASSSSGYEQYF.